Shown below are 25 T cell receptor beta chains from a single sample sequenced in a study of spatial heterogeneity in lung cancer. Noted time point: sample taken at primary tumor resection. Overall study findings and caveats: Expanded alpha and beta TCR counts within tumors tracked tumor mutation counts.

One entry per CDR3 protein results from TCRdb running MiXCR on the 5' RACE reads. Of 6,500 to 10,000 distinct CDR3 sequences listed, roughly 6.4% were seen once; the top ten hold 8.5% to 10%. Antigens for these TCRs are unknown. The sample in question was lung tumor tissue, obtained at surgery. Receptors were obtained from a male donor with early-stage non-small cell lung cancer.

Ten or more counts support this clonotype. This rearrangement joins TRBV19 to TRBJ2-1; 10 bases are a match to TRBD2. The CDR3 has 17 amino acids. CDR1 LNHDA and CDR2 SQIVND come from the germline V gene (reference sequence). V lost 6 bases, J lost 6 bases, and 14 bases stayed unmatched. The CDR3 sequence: CASRHEVAGGLGNEQFF. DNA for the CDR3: TGTGCCAGTAGGCACGAAGTAGCGGGGGGATTGGGCAATGAGCAGTTCTTC.

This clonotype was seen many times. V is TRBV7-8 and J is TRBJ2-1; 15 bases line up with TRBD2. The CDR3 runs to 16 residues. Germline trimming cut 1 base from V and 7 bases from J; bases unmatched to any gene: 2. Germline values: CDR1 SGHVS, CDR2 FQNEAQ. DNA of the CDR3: TGTGCCAGCAGCTTAGTTGGGACTAGCGGGAGGAATGAGCAGTTCTTC. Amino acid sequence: CASSLVGTSGRNEQFF.

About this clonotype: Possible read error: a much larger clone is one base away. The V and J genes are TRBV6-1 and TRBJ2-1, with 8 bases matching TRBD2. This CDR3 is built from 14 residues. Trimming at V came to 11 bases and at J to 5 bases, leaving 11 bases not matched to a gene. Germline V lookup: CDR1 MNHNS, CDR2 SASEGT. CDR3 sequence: CAATTGTSDNEQFF. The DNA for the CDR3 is TGTGCCGCTACCACCGGGACTAGTGACAATGAGCAGTTCTTC.

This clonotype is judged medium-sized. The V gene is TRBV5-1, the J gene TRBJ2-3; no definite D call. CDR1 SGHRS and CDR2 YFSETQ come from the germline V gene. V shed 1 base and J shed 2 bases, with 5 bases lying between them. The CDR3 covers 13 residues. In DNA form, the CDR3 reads TGCGCCAGCAGCTTGCTACCCACAGATACGCAGTATTTT. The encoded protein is CASSLLPTDTQYF.

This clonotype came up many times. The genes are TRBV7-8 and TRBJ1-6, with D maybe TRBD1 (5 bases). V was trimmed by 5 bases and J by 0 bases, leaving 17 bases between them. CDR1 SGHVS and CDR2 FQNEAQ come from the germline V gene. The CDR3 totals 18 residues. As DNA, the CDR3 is TGTGCCAGCAGCACTCCAATCTCAGGGAGCTCCTATAATTCACCCCTCCACTTT. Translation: CASSTPISGSSYNSPLHF.

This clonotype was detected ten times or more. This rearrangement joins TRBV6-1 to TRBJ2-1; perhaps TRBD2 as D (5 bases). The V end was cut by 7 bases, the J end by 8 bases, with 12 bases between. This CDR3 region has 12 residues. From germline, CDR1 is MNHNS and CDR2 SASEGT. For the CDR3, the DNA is TGTGCCAGCACCAATAGAGGGTATGAGCAGTTCTTC. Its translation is CASTNRGYEQFF.

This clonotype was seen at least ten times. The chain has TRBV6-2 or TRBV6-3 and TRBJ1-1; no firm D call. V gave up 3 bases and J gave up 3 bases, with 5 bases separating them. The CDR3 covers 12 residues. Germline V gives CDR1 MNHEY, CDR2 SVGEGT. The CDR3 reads CASSYRYTEAFF. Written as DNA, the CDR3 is TGTGCCAGCAGTTATCGGTACACTGAAGCTTTCTTT.

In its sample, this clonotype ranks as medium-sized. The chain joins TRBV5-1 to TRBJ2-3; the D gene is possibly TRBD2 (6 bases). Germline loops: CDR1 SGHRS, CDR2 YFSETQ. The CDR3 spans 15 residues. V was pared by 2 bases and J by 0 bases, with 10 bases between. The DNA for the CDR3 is TGCGCCAGCAGCTTCGGGGACTCTAGCACAGATACGCAGTATTTT. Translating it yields CASSFGDSSTDTQYF.

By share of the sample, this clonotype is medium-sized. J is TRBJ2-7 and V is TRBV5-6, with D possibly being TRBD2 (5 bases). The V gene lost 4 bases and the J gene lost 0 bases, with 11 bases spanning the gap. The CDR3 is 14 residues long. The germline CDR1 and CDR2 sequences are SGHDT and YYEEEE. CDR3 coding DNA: TGTGCCAGCAGCCCCGCTGAGGGCTCCTACGAGCAGTACTTC. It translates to CASSPAEGSYEQYF. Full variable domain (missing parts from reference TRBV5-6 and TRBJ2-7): DAGVTQSPTHLIKTRGQQVTLRCSPKSGHDTVSWYQQALGQGPQFIFQYYEEEERQRGNFPDRFSGHQFPNYSSELNVNALLLGDSALYLCASSPAEGSYEQYFGPGTRLTVT.

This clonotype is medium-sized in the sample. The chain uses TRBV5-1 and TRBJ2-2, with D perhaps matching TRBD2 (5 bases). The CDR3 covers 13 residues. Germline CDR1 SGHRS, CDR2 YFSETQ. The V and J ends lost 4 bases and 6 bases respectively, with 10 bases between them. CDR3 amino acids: CASSPRDSGELFF. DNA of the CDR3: TGCGCCAGCAGCCCCCGGGATTCCGGGGAGCTGTTTTTT.

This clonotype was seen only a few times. CDR3 loop: CASSSAGAGAATDTQYF. Written as DNA, the CDR3 is TGTGCCAGCAGTTCGGCGGGAGCGGGAGCAGCCACAGATACGCAGTATTTT. This chain connects TRBV28 to TRBJ2-3; 8 nucleotides match TRBD2. The junction had 11 bases not matched to a gene; V was cut back by 4 bases and J by 2 bases. Germline V CDR1 and CDR2: MDHEN, SYDVKM. This CDR3 region has 17 residues. Drawing the rest from reference TRBV28 and TRBJ2-3, the complete variable domain is DVKVTQSSRYLVKRTGEKVFLECVQDMDHENMFWYRQDPGLGLRLIYFSYDVKMKEKGDIPEGYSVSREKKERFSLILESASTNQTSMYLCASSSAGAGAATDTQYFGPGTRLTVL.

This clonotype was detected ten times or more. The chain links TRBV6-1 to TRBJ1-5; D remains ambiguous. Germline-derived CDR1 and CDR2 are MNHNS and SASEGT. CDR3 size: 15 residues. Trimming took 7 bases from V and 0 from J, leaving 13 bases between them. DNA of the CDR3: TGTGCCAGCACGTCGGTTACCTATAGCAATCAGCCCCAGCATTTT. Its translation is CASTSVTYSNQPQHF.

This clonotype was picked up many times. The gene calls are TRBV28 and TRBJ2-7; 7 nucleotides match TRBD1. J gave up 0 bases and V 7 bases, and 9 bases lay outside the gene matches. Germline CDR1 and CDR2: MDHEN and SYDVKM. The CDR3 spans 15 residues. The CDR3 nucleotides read TGTGCCAGCACCACTCAGGACAGGTTCTCCTACGAGCAGTACTTC. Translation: CASTTQDRFSYEQYF.

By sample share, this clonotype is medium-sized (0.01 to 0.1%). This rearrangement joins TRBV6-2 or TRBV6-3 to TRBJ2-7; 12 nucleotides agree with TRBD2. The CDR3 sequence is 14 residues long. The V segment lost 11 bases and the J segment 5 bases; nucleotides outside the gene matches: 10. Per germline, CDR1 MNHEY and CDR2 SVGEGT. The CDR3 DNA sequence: TGTGCCGCTCGCCCGAGACTAGCGGGAGACGAGCAGTACTTC. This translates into CAARPRLAGDEQYF.

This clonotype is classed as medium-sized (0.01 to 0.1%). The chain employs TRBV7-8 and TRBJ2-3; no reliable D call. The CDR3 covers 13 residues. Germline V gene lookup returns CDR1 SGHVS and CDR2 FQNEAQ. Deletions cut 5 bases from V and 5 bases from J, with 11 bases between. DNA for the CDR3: TGTGCCAGCAGCCACTCGGACCAAGATACGCAGTATTTT. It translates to CASSHSDQDTQYF.

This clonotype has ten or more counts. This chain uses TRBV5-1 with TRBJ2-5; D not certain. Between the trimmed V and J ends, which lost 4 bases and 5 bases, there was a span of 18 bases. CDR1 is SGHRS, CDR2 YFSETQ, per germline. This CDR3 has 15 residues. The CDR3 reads CASSLRPAVKETQYF. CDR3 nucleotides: TGCGCCAGCAGCCTCAGGCCAGCTGTTAAGGAGACCCAGTACTTC.

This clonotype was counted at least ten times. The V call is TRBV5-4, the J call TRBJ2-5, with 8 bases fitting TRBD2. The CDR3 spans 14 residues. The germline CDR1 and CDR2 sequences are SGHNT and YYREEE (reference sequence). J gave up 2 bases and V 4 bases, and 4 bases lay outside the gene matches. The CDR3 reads CASSLAGIQETQYF. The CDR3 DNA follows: TGTGCCAGCAGCCTAGCGGGCATTCAAGAGACCCAGTACTTC.

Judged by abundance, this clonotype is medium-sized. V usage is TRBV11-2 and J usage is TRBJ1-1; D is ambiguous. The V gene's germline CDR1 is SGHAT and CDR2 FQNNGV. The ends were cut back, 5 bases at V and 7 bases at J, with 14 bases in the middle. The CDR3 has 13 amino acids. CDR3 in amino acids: CASSTLKRVEAFF. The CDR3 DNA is TGTGCCAGCAGCACCTTAAAACGTGTTGAAGCTTTCTTT.

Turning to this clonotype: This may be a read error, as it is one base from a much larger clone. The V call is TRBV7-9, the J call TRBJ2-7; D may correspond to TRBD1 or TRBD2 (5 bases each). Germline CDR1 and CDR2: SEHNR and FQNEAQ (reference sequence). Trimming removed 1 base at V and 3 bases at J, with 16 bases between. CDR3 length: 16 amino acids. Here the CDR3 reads CASSLVWGEGHYEQYF. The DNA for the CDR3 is TGTGCCAGCAGCTTAGTCTGGGGCGAGGGTCACTACGAGCAGTACTTC.

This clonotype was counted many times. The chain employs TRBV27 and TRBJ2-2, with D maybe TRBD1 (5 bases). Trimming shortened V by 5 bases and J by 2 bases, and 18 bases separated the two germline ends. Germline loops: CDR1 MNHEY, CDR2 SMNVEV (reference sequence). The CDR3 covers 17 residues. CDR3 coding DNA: TGTGCCAGCAGTCCTTCGAAGGGGCTAACTAACACCGGGGAGCTGTTTTTT. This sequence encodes CASSPSKGLTNTGELFF.

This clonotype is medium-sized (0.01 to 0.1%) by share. The CDR3 reads CASLYLALLIPPYNEQFF. Written as DNA, the CDR3 is TGTGCCAGCCTATATTTAGCTCTACTAATACCTCCTTACAATGAGCAGTTCTTC. The V and J genes are TRBV19 and TRBJ2-1; D unclear. The germline V gene encodes CDR1 LNHDA and CDR2 SQIVND (reference sequence). V was cut by 9 bases and J by 4 bases, with 28 bases left in between. This CDR3 has 18 amino acids.

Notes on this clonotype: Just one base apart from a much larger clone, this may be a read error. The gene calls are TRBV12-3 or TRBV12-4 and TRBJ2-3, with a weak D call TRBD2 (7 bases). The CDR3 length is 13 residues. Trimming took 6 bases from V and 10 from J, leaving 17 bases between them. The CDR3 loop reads CASSRGAGDSQYF. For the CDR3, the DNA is TGTGCCAGCAGCCGGGGGGCGGGCGATTCGCAGTATTTT.

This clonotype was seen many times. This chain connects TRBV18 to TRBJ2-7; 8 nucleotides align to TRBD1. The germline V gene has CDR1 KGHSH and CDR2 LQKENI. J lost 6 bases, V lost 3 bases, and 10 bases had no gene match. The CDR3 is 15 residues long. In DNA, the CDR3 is TGTGCCAGCTCACCGGACCGGACAGGGTTCTCCGAGCAGTACTTC. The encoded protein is CASSPDRTGFSEQYF.

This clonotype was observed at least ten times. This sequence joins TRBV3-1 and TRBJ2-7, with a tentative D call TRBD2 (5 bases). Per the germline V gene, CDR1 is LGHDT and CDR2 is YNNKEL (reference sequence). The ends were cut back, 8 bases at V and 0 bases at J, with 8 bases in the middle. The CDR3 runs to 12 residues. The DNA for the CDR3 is TGTGCCAGCGGTCGGGGCTCCTACGAGCAGTACTTC. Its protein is CASGRGSYEQYF.

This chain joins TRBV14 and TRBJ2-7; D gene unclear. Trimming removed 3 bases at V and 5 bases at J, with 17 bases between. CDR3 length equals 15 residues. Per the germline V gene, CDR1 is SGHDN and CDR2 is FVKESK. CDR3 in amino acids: CASSHETRLRDEQYF. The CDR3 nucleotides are TGTGCCAGCAGCCATGAGACCCGCCTTAGGGACGAGCAGTACTTC.